This T cell receptor (beta chain) derives from a study of cytomegalovirus exposure and HLA in healthy donors. In the PCR, 60 Vbeta and 13 Jbeta primers were used. Libraries were prepared by immunoSEQ multiplex PCR; TCRdb keeps only in-frame clonotypes and omits some of them. The table lists 150,000 to 200,000 clones, less than 85% of them singletons, with about 1.3% in the top ten. Material for sequencing was PBMCs. The TCR sequence derives from a man aged 60 to 75 in good health and CMV-seronegative.

As DNA, the CDR3 is TGTGCCAGCAGTTTAGCGGGACCAAGGGGCCAAGAGACCCAGTACTTC. Protein: CASSLAGPRGQETQYF. V usage is TRBV5-6 and J usage is TRBJ2-5, with 8 bases identical to TRBD2. The germline gives CDR1 SGHDT, CDR2 YYEEEE. The V gene end was trimmed by 5 bases and the J gene end by 1 base; junction bases not matched to a gene: 10. The CDR3 extends over 16 amino acids.